These T cell receptor beta chains were read from a single sample in a study of response to subunit inactivated influenza vaccine. TCRdb reprocessed the RT-PCR reads with MiXCR, giving one entry per CDR3 protein. The sample lists about 540,000 distinct CDR3 sequences, approximately 24% occurring once. These data were also reused for a study on T cells expressing NK-cell markers.

The source was CD4+ T cells sorted from PBMCs, collected 11 to 12 days after vaccination. These receptors were obtained from a man in his fifties who received an inactivated influenza vaccine. Both conserved end residues are part of each CDR3. Each record gives: D gene, V gene, J gene, clone size, CDR3 protein, CDR3 DNA. The D gene is left open where the match is weak. Clone size, where shown, is once, few, many, or a class for clones that have expanded.

>TRBD2|TRBV9|TRBJ2-1|many
CASSVGLAGSSYNEQFF
TGTGCCAGCAGCGTAGGACTAGCGGGGAGCTCCTACAATGAGCAGTTCTTC
>.|TRBV2|TRBJ2-2|.
CASSVIFSGELFF
TGTGCCAGCAGTGTAATATTTTCCGGGGAGCTGTTTTTT
>.|TRBV5-6|TRBJ2-3|.
CASTSTGAGPLAADTQYF
TGTGCCAGCACCTCTACGGGGGCGGGACCCTTGGCGGCTGATACGCAGTATTTT
>TRBD2|TRBV25-1|TRBJ2-7|few
CASLRAGTYEQYF
TGTGCCAGCCTTAGAGCGGGAACCTACGAGCAGTACTTC
>TRBD2|TRBV7-9|TRBJ2-1|few
CASSPRVSGNVAGEQFF
TGTGCCAGCAGCCCTCGTGTTAGCGGGAACGTTGCTGGTGAGCAGTTCTTC
>TRBD1|TRBV4-3|TRBJ2-1|.
CAGSQGGQGFLHEQFF
TGCGCCGGCAGCCAAGGGGGACAGGGGTTTCTCCATGAGCAGTTCTTC
>.|TRBV10-3|TRBJ2-1|.
CAISKSPPEQFF
TGTGCCATCAGTAAATCTCCCCCTGAGCAGTTCTTC
>TRBD2|TRBV29-1|TRBJ2-5|few
CSVDGLAAYQETQYF
TGCAGCGTTGATGGCCTAGCGGCGTACCAAGAGACCCAGTACTTC
>.|TRBV6-5|TRBJ2-7|.
CASSYARGYEQYF
TGTGCCAGCAGTTACGCGAGAGGATACGAGCAGTACTTC
>.|TRBV4-3|TRBJ2-6|.
CASSQEPASGANVLTF
TGCGCCAGCAGCCAAGAACCAGCCTCTGGGGCCAACGTCCTGACTTTC
>.|TRBV6-2/TRBV6-3|TRBJ1-1|few
CASARATTEAFF
TGTGCCAGCGCCCGGGCGACCACTGAAGCTTTCTTT
>TRBD1|TRBV5-1|TRBJ2-7|few
CASSEGTGKFYEQYF
TGCGCCAGCAGTGAAGGGACAGGGAAGTTCTACGAGCAGTACTTC
>.|TRBV7-9|TRBJ2-6|.
CASSLIRLAANVLTF
TGTGCCAGCAGCTTAATACGTTTAGCAGCCAACGTCCTGACTTTC
>.|TRBV7-2|TRBJ2-3|many
CASSPQRTDTQYF
TGCGCCAGCAGCCCACAGAGGACAGATACGCAGTATTTT
>.|TRBV7-8|TRBJ1-5|.
CASSLGRAGQPQHF
TGTGCCAGCAGCTTAGGAAGGGCGGGTCAGCCCCAGCATTTT
>.|TRBV20-1|TRBJ1-1|many
CSVRRDRAFF
TGCAGTGTCCGTCGGGACCGGGCTTTCTTT
>.|TRBV28|TRBJ2-3|.
CASSLLQGRGTQYF
TGTGCCAGCAGTTTGCTACAGGGTAGGGGTACGCAGTATTTT
>TRBD1|TRBV10-2|TRBJ2-1|.
CASRQGYNEQFF
TGCGCCAGCAGACAGGGGTACAATGAGCAGTTCTTC
>TRBD1|TRBV10-3|TRBJ2-7|few
CAIRSQGVYEQYF
TGTGCCATCAGGTCACAGGGGGTCTACGAGCAGTACTTC
>.|TRBV12-3/TRBV12-4|TRBJ1-6|.
CASRPRLGRDSPLHF
TGTGCCAGCAGACCCCGACTCGGGAGGGATTCACCCCTCCACTTT
>.|TRBV7-8|TRBJ1-3|.
CASSLGPGAISGNTIYF
TGTGCCAGCAGCTTAGGCCCAGGGGCAATCTCTGGAAACACCATATATTTT
>.|TRBV5-6|TRBJ2-1|few
CASSLEYTNEQFF
TGTGCCAGCAGCTTGGAGTATACGAATGAGCAGTTCTTC
>.|TRBV5-1|TRBJ1-1|many
CASSLVGTEAFF
TGTGCCAGCAGCTTAGTGGGCACTGAAGCTTTCTTT
>.|TRBV6-2/TRBV6-3|TRBJ1-1|few
CASRNPGDTEAFF
TGTGCCAGCAGAAATCCAGGGGACACTGAAGCTTTCTTT
>.|TRBV27|TRBJ2-7|few
CASSLYPLRGPYEQYF
TGTGCCAGCAGTTTATATCCCCTCCGAGGGCCGTACGAGCAGTACTTC
>.|TRBV4-3|TRBJ2-5|.
CASSQYEGGSAQYF
TGCGCCAGCAGCCAATATGAGGGTGGCTCGGCCCAGTACTTC
>.|TRBV10-3|TRBJ2-3|few
CAISVQGPAGDTQYF
TGTGCCATCAGTGTACAGGGACCGGCCGGAGATACGCAGTATTTT
>TRBD1|TRBV5-1|TRBJ1-1|few
CASSLVQGDGYAEAFF
TGCGCCAGCAGCTTGGTTCAGGGGGACGGGTACGCTGAAGCTTTCTTT
>TRBD2|TRBV3-1|TRBJ2-4|.
CASSPRFSGRGAKNIQYF
TGTGCCAGCAGCCCTCGTTTTAGCGGGAGGGGAGCCAAAAACATTCAGTACTTC
>.|TRBV24-1|TRBJ2-5|few
CATSDSDRRLQETQYF
TGTGCCACCAGTGATTCGGATAGACGCCTCCAAGAGACCCAGTACTTC
>.|TRBV3-1|TRBJ2-1|few
CASSPTGKYTNEQFF
TGTGCCAGCAGCCCGACTGGAAAATATACGAATGAGCAGTTCTTC
>.|TRBV7-9|TRBJ2-1|few
CASSLMGDHTYEQFF
TGTGCCAGCAGCTTAATGGGAGACCACACCTATGAGCAGTTCTTC
>.|TRBV14|TRBJ2-2|few
CASSQNSRGELFF
TGTGCCAGCAGCCAAAATTCCCGCGGGGAGCTGTTTTTT
>TRBD1|TRBV7-9|TRBJ1-2|.
CASSQQGRVSYTF
TGTGCCAGCAGCCAACAGGGGAGAGTAAGCTACACCTTC
>TRBD1|TRBV3-1|TRBJ2-2|.
CASRPRTGGYTGELFF
TGTGCCAGCAGACCGAGGACAGGGGGCTACACCGGGGAGCTGTTTTTT
>.|TRBV5-1|TRBJ2-6|few
CASSLGTGANVLTF
TGCGCCAGCAGCTTGGGTACTGGGGCCAACGTCCTGACTTTC
>.|TRBV7-2|TRBJ2-7|.
CASSSFRVTDEQYF
TGTGCCAGCAGCTCCTTCCGAGTGACCGACGAGCAGTACTTC
>.|TRBV6-5|TRBJ2-7|few
CASSSGGRYEQYF
TGTGCCAGCAGTTCTGGGGGACGCTACGAGCAGTACTTC
>.|TRBV27|TRBJ2-7|.
CASQATRVDSYEQYF
TGTGCCAGCCAAGCCACTCGAGTGGATTCCTACGAGCAGTACTTC
>TRBD2|TRBV20-1|TRBJ2-5|few
CSARGGLAVETQYF
TGCAGTGCTAGAGGGGGACTAGCGGTAGAGACCCAGTACTTC
>.|TRBV12-3/TRBV12-4|TRBJ2-7|many
CASSDRSSYEQYF
TGTGCCAGCAGCGACAGGAGCTCCTACGAGCAGTACTTC
>.|TRBV7-9|TRBJ2-3|once
CASSLRVGADTQYF
TGTGCCAGCAGCTTACGAGTGGGGGCAGATACGCAGTATTTT
>.|TRBV14|TRBJ2-5|few
CASSQRTGRTQYF
TGTGCCAGCAGCCAGCGGACTGGGAGGACCCAGTACTTC
>.|TRBV11-2|TRBJ1-1|.
CASSQARAAFF
TGTGCCAGCAGCCAAGCAAGGGCAGCTTTCTTT
>TRBD1|TRBV4-3|TRBJ1-2|.
CASSPKTGSGYTF
TGCGCCAGCAGCCCGAAGACAGGGTCTGGCTACACCTTC
>.|TRBV10-3|TRBJ2-1|.
CAISGNTGAQFSEQFF
TGTGCCATCAGTGGTAATACAGGTGCCCAATTCAGTGAGCAGTTCTTC
>TRBD2|TRBV27|TRBJ2-1|few
CASSGGLASSYNEQFF
TGTGCCAGCAGTGGGGGACTAGCGAGCTCCTACAATGAGCAGTTCTTC
>.|TRBV6-5|TRBJ1-5|.
CASSYDVLLQHF
TGTGCCAGCAGTTACGACGTGCTCCTCCAGCATTTT
>TRBD2|TRBV5-1|TRBJ2-2|few
CASSSLAGVSGELFF
TGCGCCAGCAGCTCACTAGCGGGGGTTTCCGGGGAGCTGTTTTTT